The entry that follows covers one TCR beta chain sequence. Its binding antigen is unknown. Base qualities are not at hand, and no much larger clone is one base apart. The donors were included in the validation cohort of over a hundred subjects, a group kept apart from the approximately 650-subject first cohort. The library was made by the immunoSEQ multiplex PCR assay. The original pipeline was this. To diagnose cytomegalovirus status from the catalog of TCR beta chain sequences, a statistical classification framework was built. In its TCRdb copy, this immuneACCESS table keeps in-frame sequences only and misses some clones. Where compared with another copy, unresolved V genes explain less than half of these, and the others have no known cause. D and trimming were read from the DNA, whereas the V and J calls and clone size are those reported in that table. Recorded for this sample are around 300,000 clones; around 90% of them occurred a single time. Roughly 0.88% of the sample is held by the ten biggest clonotypes.

The data belong to a study of cytomegalovirus exposure and HLA in healthy donors (dated by TCRdb to about 2017). Looking at the study overall: According to a later analysis, one platform produced both the roughly 120 validation repertoires and the 550 to 800 repertoires of the first cohort. In addition to the first cohort of 666 subjects, a separate validation cohort of 120 different subjects was used. The study aimed to test whether signatures of past pathogen exposure could be identified by cataloging public T cell receptors. To predict cytomegalovirus infection status, the study brought together high-throughput TCR immunosequencing, statistical association of individual TCRs with disease status, and machine learning.

The CDR3 sequence holds 13 residues, the cysteine and phenylalanine included. Here the CDR3 DNA is all that survives: 39 bases in frame from base 1. CDR1 and CDR2 (MNHNY, SVGAGI) derive from the germline V gene (reference sequence). Germline trimming amounts to 7 bases on V and 6 bases on J, with 8 as the count of junction bases outside the gene matches. Paper-wide results and their limitations: In the study, around 160 TCR beta chains were listed as associated with cytomegalovirus. Across donors, most TCR sequences were observed very rarely, whereas some public TCRs were present in many individuals. A later analysis found that TCRs clustered in the first cohort also tended to co-occur in the 100 to 150 validation repertoires, with 94% of cluster scores above 0. Three of the identified cytomegalovirus-associated TCR beta chains were confirmed in vitro to be specific for cytomegalovirus antigens. It was suggested by the authors that the approach could potentially be generalized to other disease states and immunological phenotypes. In both the original and validation cohorts, the classifier was reported to diagnose cytomegalovirus status with high specificity and sensitivity. All 120 or so repertoires were used to score co-occurrence in the validation cohort in a later analysis, because that analysis had no HLA typing for the cohort.

The sample consisted of PBMCs. The chain is assembled from TRBV6-6 and TRBJ1-1; the central 7 bases match TRBD1. The TCR originated in a man aged 25-45 years in good health and CMV-seronegative. The DNA sequence follows: TGTGCCAGCACCAGAGACAGGGCCGCTGAAGCTTTCTTT. It translates to CASTRDRAAEAFF.